The next 10 T cell receptor beta chains were all read from a single sample in a study of blood T cell repertoires in COVID-19. Method: immunoSEQ multiplex PCR; TCRdb's copy keeps in-frame clones and lacks some. The sample has some 400,000 clones; approximately 87% are singletons. Material: PBMCs or T cells enriched from blood (not recorded which). The receptors come from a man aged 30 to 39 who had recovered from COVID-19.

This chain links TRBV19 with TRBJ2-2; D might be TRBD1 (6 bases). With 1 base removed from V and 5 bases from J, the gap between germline ends came to 11 bases. Germline CDR1 and CDR2: LNHDA and SQIVND (reference sequence). CDR3 length: 15 residues. The CDR3 reads CASSIGQGRTGELFF. CDR3 DNA sequence: TGTGCCAGTAGTATAGGGCAGGGGAGAACCGGGGAGCTGTTTTTT.

This clone came up once. CDR3 protein: CASSLTATGRSGANVLTF. As DNA, the CDR3 is TGTGCCAGCAGCCTAACCGCGACAGGCCGATCTGGGGCCAACGTCCTGACTTTC. The chain has TRBV7-9 and TRBJ2-6; D might be TRBD1 (6 bases). The CDR3 has 18 residues. Germline CDR1 is SEHNR and CDR2 is FQNEAQ (reference sequence). Trimming cost V 5 bases and J 1 base, with 18 bases left between them.

The chain links TRBV6-1 to TRBJ1-1; TRBD1 agrees at 11 bases. CDR3 size: 14 residues. With V trimmed by 0 bases and J by 10 bases, 4 bases remained unmatched. Per the germline V gene, CDR1 is MNHNS and CDR2 is SASEGT. CDR3 nucleotides: TGTGCCAGCAGTGAAGCGGACAGGGGGCGTCTAGCTTTCTTT. Protein: CASSEADRGRLAFF.

The chain carries TRBV20-1 and TRBJ1-1; D is unresolved. There are 11 residues in the CDR3. Germline loops: CDR1 DFQATT, CDR2 SNEGSKA (reference sequence). CDR3 DNA: TGCGGGCTGGAGGATGGCACTGAAGCTTTCTTT. Amino acids: CGLEDGTEAFF.

Regarding this clone: This sample also contains other DNA sequences that code for the same CDR3. The chain links TRBV30 to TRBJ2-2, with 11 bases aligning to TRBD1. The CDR3 extends over 16 amino acids. CDR1 and CDR2 from the germline V gene are GTSNPN and SVGIG (reference sequence). V was pared by 2 bases and J by 5 bases, with 7 bases of the junction left unmatched. As DNA, the CDR3 is TGTGCCTGGAGTCCCCCGGGGACAGGGGGGACCGGGGAGCTGTTTTTT. It translates to CAWSPPGTGGTGELFF.

This clone is a singleton in its sample. V is TRBV6-5 and J is TRBJ2-2; 7 bases line up with TRBD1. Per the germline V gene, CDR1 is MNHEY and CDR2 is SVGAGI. V lost 7 bases to trimming and J lost 2 bases; unmatched junction nucleotides: 7. This CDR3 has 15 residues. CDR3 DNA: TGTGCCAGCACCTACAGGGGACCTAACACCGGGGAGCTGTTTTTT. It encodes CASTYRGPNTGELFF.

The chain recombines TRBV3-1 (or the pseudogene TRBV3-2) with TRBJ1-1; the D is unclear. The CDR3 consists of 13 residues. V was trimmed by 4 bases and J by 1 base, leaving 7 bases between them. Germline loops: CDR1 LGHDT, CDR2 YNNKEL (reference sequence). CDR3 coding DNA: TGTGCCAGCAGCCTCGCCAGGAACACTGAAGCTTTCTTT. It yields the protein CASSLARNTEAFF.

The chain has TRBV5-4 and TRBJ2-7; weak D call: TRBD1 (6 bases). The CDR3 is 15 residues long. The germline CDR1 and CDR2 sequences are SGHNT and YYREEE (reference sequence). V lost 9 bases, J lost 2 bases, and 21 bases lay in between. The CDR3 DNA is TGTGCCACCTCCAACCCCACCCACAGGGCCTACGAGCAGTACTTC. Protein: CATSNPTHRAYEQYF.

The genes are TRBV25-1 and TRBJ1-2; TRBD1 matches 10 bases. V gave up 3 bases and J gave up 4 bases; unmatched junction bases: 5. The CDR3 sequence is 15 residues long. Germline CDR1 reads MGHDK; CDR2 reads SYGVNS. The CDR3 sequence: CASSDTGDRGYGYTF. The CDR3 coding sequence is TGTGCCAGCAGTGATACCGGGGACAGGGGCTATGGCTACACCTTC.

The chain carries TRBV9 and TRBJ1-1; 7 bases line up with TRBD1. The ends lost 1 base at V and 2 bases at J; junction bases unmatched: 2. This CDR3 is 14 amino acids long. Germline V gives CDR1 SGDLS, CDR2 YYNGEE. The CDR3 protein is CASSVQGDNTEAFF. DNA of the CDR3: TGTGCCAGCAGCGTACAGGGGGATAACACTGAAGCTTTCTTT.